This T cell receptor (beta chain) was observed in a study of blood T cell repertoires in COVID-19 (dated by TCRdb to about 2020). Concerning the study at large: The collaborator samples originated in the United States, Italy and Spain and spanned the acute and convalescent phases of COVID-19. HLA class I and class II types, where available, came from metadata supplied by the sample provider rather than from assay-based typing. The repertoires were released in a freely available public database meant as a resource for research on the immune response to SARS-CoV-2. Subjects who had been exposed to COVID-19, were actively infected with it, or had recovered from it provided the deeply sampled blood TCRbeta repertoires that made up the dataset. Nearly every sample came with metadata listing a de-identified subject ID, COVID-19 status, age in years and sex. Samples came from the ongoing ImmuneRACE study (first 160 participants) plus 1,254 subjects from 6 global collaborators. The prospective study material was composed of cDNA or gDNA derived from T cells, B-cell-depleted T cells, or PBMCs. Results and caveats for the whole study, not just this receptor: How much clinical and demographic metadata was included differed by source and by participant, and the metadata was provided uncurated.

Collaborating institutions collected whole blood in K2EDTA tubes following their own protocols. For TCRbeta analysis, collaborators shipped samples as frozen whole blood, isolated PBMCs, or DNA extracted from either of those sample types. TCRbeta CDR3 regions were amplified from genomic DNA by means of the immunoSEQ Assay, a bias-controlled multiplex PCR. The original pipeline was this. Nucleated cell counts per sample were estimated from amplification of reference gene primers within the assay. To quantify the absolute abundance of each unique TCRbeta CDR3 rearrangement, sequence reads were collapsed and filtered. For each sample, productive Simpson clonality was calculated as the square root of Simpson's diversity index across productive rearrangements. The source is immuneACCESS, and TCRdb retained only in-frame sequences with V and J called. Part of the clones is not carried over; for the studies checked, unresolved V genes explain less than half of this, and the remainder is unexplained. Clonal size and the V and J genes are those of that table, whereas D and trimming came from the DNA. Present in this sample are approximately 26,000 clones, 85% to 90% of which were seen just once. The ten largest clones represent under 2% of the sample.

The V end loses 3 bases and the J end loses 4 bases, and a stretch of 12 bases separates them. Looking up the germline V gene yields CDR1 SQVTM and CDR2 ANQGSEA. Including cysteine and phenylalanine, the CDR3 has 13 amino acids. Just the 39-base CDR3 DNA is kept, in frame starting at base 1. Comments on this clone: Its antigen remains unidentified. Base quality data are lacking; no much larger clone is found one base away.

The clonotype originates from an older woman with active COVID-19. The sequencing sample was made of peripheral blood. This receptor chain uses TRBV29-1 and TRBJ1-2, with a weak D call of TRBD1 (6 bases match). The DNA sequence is TGCAGCGTTGATACCGGACAGATCTATGGCTACACCTTC. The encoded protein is CSVDTGQIYGYTF.